The 28 T cell receptor beta chains below were found in one sample sequenced in a study of shared clonotypes between healthy human individuals. Generated by immunoSEQ multiplex PCR, the TCRdb table keeps only in-frame clones and is missing some. The sample carries more than 2,000,000 clones, over 90% recorded once. The specimen sequenced was naive CD4+ T cells from PBMCs. The subset here: CD45RA+ positively selected. The receptors were gathered from a man in his late teens or twenties in good health. Some clones in this sample may be carry-over from other donors' samples.

V and J are TRBV4-2 and TRBJ2-1, with TRBD2 as a possible D gene (6 bases). Germline values: CDR1 LGHNA, CDR2 YNFKEQ. The CDR3 runs to 13 residues. The germline V and J ends were trimmed by 0 bases and 8 bases, with 8 bases remaining between them. The CDR3 bases are TGTGCCAGCAGCCAAGACGGCGGGGATGAGCAGTTCTTC. This gives the protein CASSQDGGDEQFF.

The rearrangement uses TRBV2 and TRBJ2-7, with D perhaps given as TRBD1 or TRBD2 (5 bases each). The ends were cut back, 6 bases at V and 8 bases at J, with 17 bases in the middle. Germline V CDR1 and CDR2: SNHLY, FYNNEI. The CDR3 runs 13 residues. The CDR3 bases are TGTGCCAGCAGGGTCGGGGCACCATATAAGCAGTACTTC. It is translated as CASRVGAPYKQYF.

The chain combines TRBV15 with TRBJ2-7; D call uncertain. This CDR3 has 15 amino acids. The germline V and J ends were trimmed by 0 bases and 3 bases, with 12 bases remaining between them. CDR1 and CDR2 (germline): LNHNV, YYDKDF (reference sequence). CDR3 DNA sequence: TGTGCCACCAGCAGAGATCTGGGGTTTAGCTACGAGCAGTACTTC. This gives the protein CATSRDLGFSYEQYF.

This chain connects TRBV2 to TRBJ2-3; TRBD1 matches 9 bases. The V and J ends lost 8 bases and 1 base, in that order; junction bases with no gene match: 4. The V gene's germline CDR1 is SNHLY and CDR2 FYNNEI. This CDR3 comprises 14 residues. CDR3 DNA sequence: TGTGCCAGCGGACGGGACAGGGGCACAGATACGCAGTATTTT. This sequence encodes CASGRDRGTDTQYF.

This clone was seen just once. The chain has TRBV7-6 and TRBJ2-5, with 10 bases that match TRBD2. V shed 4 bases, J shed 4 bases, and the junction held 6 bases outside the gene matches. The CDR3 runs 15 residues. Germline values: CDR1 SGHVS, CDR2 FNYEAQ. The CDR3 sequence: CASSWASGRRETQYF. The CDR3 DNA follows: TGTGCCAGCAGCTGGGCTAGCGGGAGACGAGAGACCCAGTACTTC.

The V and J genes are TRBV10-3 and TRBJ2-5, with D possibly matching TRBD2 (6 bases). V lost 0 bases, J lost 3 bases, and 14 bases lay in between. This CDR3 comprises 16 residues. Looked up from germline, CDR1 is ENHRY and CDR2 is SYGVKD. The chain's CDR3 is CAISESIRGREETQYF. The CDR3, as DNA: TGTGCCATCAGTGAGTCCATCCGGGGGAGAGAAGAGACCCAGTACTTC.

On this clone: The same CDR3 can be traced to other DNA sequences in this sample. The chain employs TRBV5-1 and TRBJ2-3, with 14 bases identical to TRBD2. With 4 bases clipped from V and 6 bases from J, the junction kept 7 bases outside the gene matches. Germline V lookup: CDR1 SGHRS, CDR2 YFSETQ. The CDR3 totals 16 residues. CDR3 nucleotide sequence: TGCGCCAGCAGCACGGGACTAGCGGGAGCTAGTGATACGCAGTATTTT. Encoded protein: CASSTGLAGASDTQYF. Combining the CDR3 with reference TRBV5-1 and TRBJ2-3 gives the whole variable domain KAGVTQTPRYLIKTRGQQVTLSCSPISGHRSVSWYQQTPGQGLQFLFEYFSETQRNKGNFPGRFSGRQFSNSRSEMNVSTLELGDSALYLCASSTGLAGASDTQYFGPGTRLTVL.

V and J are TRBV5-4 and TRBJ2-3; 7 bases are a match to TRBD1. The CDR3 covers 16 residues. Losses at the gene ends were 4 bases for V and 2 bases for J; bases not matched to a gene: 10. Germline V gene lookup returns CDR1 SGHNT and CDR2 YYREEE (reference sequence). The CDR3 is CASSRYRGRDTDTQYF. The DNA for the CDR3 is TGTGCCAGCAGCCGCTACAGGGGACGCGACACAGATACGCAGTATTTT.

This clone has just one count. The same CDR3 can be traced to other DNA sequences in this sample. The gene calls are TRBV18 and TRBJ2-1; no clear D gene. Germline CDR1 is KGHSH and CDR2 is LQKENI. With 3 bases removed from V and 5 bases from J, the gap between germline ends came to 2 bases. CDR3 length: 11 amino acids. CDR3 in amino acids: CASSPNNEQFF. CDR3 coding DNA: TGTGCCAGCTCACCCAACAATGAGCAGTTCTTC.

The genes are TRBV2 and TRBJ1-3; 10 bases are a match to TRBD1. CDR3 length equals 15 residues. Trimming removed 6 bases from V and 0 bases from J; junction bases left unmatched: 2. The germline CDR1 and CDR2 sequences are SNHLY and FYNNEI. The CDR3 sequence: CASSDRGLSGNTIYF. CDR3 sequence (DNA): TGTGCCAGCAGCGACAGGGGGCTCTCTGGAAACACCATATATTTT.

The genes are TRBV7-2 and TRBJ1-5; possibly TRBD1 for D (5 bases). The CDR3 has 15 amino acids. Germline values: CDR1 SGHTA, CDR2 FQGNSA. Between the trimmed V and J ends, which lost 4 bases and 3 bases, there was a span of 13 bases. The CDR3: CASSSFVTDNQPQHF. The CDR3 region has the DNA TGTGCCAGCAGCTCCTTCGTGACAGACAATCAGCCCCAGCATTTT.

This clone was observed a handful of times. CDR3 amino acids: CSVEPVNTEAFF. The CDR3 nucleotides are TGCAGCGTTGAACCCGTGAACACTGAAGCTTTCTTT. The chain carries TRBV29-1 and TRBJ1-1; D remains ambiguous. CDR1 is SQVTM and CDR2 is ANQGSEA in the germline V gene. Trimming removed 2 bases at V and 0 bases at J, with 4 bases between. This CDR3 has 12 residues.

The CDR3 here is CASSLNQIAGSNTGELFF. In DNA form, the CDR3 reads TGTGCCAGCAGCCTCAACCAGATAGCGGGATCGAACACCGGGGAGCTGTTTTTT. This rearrangement joins TRBV9 to TRBJ2-2; TRBD2 matches 8 bases. The CDR3 totals 18 residues. The junction had 11 bases not matched to a gene; V was cut back by 4 bases and J by 0 bases. CDR1 is SGDLS and CDR2 is YYNGEE in the germline V gene.

This rearrangement joins TRBV4-2 to TRBJ2-7, with D possibly being TRBD1 or TRBD2 (5 bases each). The germline V and J ends were trimmed by 2 bases and 0 bases, with 17 bases remaining between them. The CDR3 sequence is 17 residues long. The V gene's germline CDR1 is LGHNA and CDR2 YNFKEQ. The CDR3 DNA follows: TGTGCCAGCAGCCAATCCCCAATGGGGACCTACTCCTACGAGCAGTACTTC. Encoded protein: CASSQSPMGTYSYEQYF.

The chain combines TRBV15 with TRBJ2-5; D gene ambiguous. The V end lost 5 bases, the J end lost 4 bases, and 17 bases lay between the germline ends. From germline, CDR1 is LNHNV and CDR2 YYDKDF (reference sequence). The CDR3 length is 15 residues. The CDR3 loop reads CATSLPGPERETQYF. CDR3 sequence (DNA): TGTGCCACCAGCCTCCCGGGCCCCGAGCGAGAGACCCAGTACTTC.

The V gene is TRBV11-1, the J gene TRBJ2-5, with D possibly TRBD1 on 6 matching bases. V shed 1 base and J shed 1 base, with 7 bases lying between them. This CDR3 comprises 14 residues. Germline V gene data show CDR1 as SGHAT and CDR2 as FQDESV (reference sequence). The CDR3 DNA is TGTGCCAGCAGCTTAGACAGGGCCCAAGAGACCCAGTACTTC. Translated, it gives CASSLDRAQETQYF.

The chain uses TRBV5-1 and TRBJ1-2, with TRBD1 matching 7 bases. Unmatched junction bases numbered 6, after V lost 4 bases and J lost 0 bases. The germline V gene encodes CDR1 SGHRS and CDR2 YFSETQ. The CDR3 length is 15 residues. CDR3 loop: CASSPGQATNYGYTF. The CDR3 coding sequence is TGCGCCAGCAGCCCAGGACAGGCCACTAACTATGGCTACACCTTC.

About this clone: This CDR3 is also generated by other DNA sequences in the sample. This chain joins TRBV28 and TRBJ2-6; 7 nucleotides match TRBD1. Germline CDR1 MDHEN, CDR2 SYDVKM. The V and J ends lost 9 bases and 1 base, in that order; junction bases with no gene match: 3. The CDR3 spans 14 residues. The CDR3 nucleotides are TGTGCCAGTAACAGGGGATCTGGGGCCAACGTCCTGACTTTC. It yields the protein CASNRGSGANVLTF.

V gene TRBV4-3 combines with J gene TRBJ2-7, with 9 bases identical to TRBD1. V lost 1 base, J lost 5 bases, and 3 bases stayed unmatched. The CDR3 consists of 14 residues. Per germline, CDR1 LGHNA and CDR2 YSLEER. CDR3 loop: CASSQVRQGDEQYF. The CDR3 nucleotides read TGCGCCAGCAGCCAAGTTAGACAGGGGGACGAGCAGTACTTC.

The V gene is TRBV6-1, the J gene TRBJ2-2; TRBD2 matches at 8 bases. Per the germline V gene, CDR1 is MNHNS and CDR2 is SASEGT. CDR3 length: 16 amino acids. J gave up 6 bases and V 3 bases, and 9 bases lay outside the gene matches. The CDR3 loop is CASSDGTSILAGELFF. Here the CDR3 DNA reads TGTGCCAGCAGTGATGGGACTAGTATCTTGGCCGGGGAGCTGTTTTTT.

The chain recombines TRBV11-2 with TRBJ2-7; no firm D call. V lost 8 bases to trimming and J lost 4 bases, with 12 bases between them. Germline values: CDR1 SGHAT, CDR2 FQNNGV. The CDR3 covers 12 residues. The CDR3 loop reads CASGRYVYEQYF. For the CDR3, the DNA is TGTGCCAGCGGGCGGTACGTTTACGAGCAGTACTTC.

The rearrangement uses TRBV19 and TRBJ2-7; weak D call: TRBD2 (5 bases). The germline CDR1 and CDR2 sequences are LNHDA and SQIVND (reference sequence). The CDR3 spans 15 residues. V dropped 0 bases and J dropped 1 base, with 10 bases sitting between them. The CDR3 sequence is CASSIDPRGSYEQYF. The CDR3 DNA reads as TGTGCCAGTAGTATAGATCCCCGGGGATCCTACGAGCAGTACTTC.

The V and J genes are TRBV28 and TRBJ2-2; unclear D gene. V shed 6 bases and J shed 4 bases, with 15 bases lying between them. The CDR3 is 15 amino acids. Germline V CDR1 and CDR2: MDHEN, SYDVKM. CDR3 DNA sequence: TGTGCCAGCAGCTCTCGGACCTCGCTCACCGGGGAGCTGTTTTTT. As protein: CASSSRTSLTGELFF. Looking up the rest from reference TRBV28 and TRBJ2-2 gives the full variable domain: DVKVTQSSRYLVKRTGEKVFLECVQDMDHENMFWYRQDPGLGLRLIYFSYDVKMKEKGDIPEGYSVSREKKERFSLILESASTNQTSMYLCASSSRTSLTGELFFGEGSRLTVL.

The chain has TRBV4-1 and TRBJ1-2; D gene uncertain. Germline V CDR1 and CDR2: MGHRA, YSYEKL. V was clipped by 1 base and J by 4 bases, with 7 bases between them. CDR3 length: 13 amino acids. The CDR3 DNA follows: TGCGCCAGCAGCCAAGTAGGGTCCTATGGCTACACCTTC. Its translation is CASSQVGSYGYTF.

The V call is TRBV10-3, the J call TRBJ2-5, with 8 bases that match TRBD1. Germline V CDR1 and CDR2: ENHRY, SYGVKD. The CDR3 covers 14 residues. After removal of 1 base from V and 5 bases from J, the junction contained 3 bases not matched to a gene. The CDR3 sequence is CAISEWTGSETQYF. DNA for the CDR3: TGTGCCATCAGTGAGTGGACAGGGAGCGAGACCCAGTACTTC.

The chain combines TRBV4-2 with TRBJ1-1; no reliable D call. The germline V gene encodes CDR1 LGHNA and CDR2 YNFKEQ. The length of the CDR3 is 17 residues. The germline V and J ends were trimmed by 1 base and 3 bases, with 18 bases remaining between them. Here the CDR3 reads CASSQGFLPPVDTEAFF. The CDR3 coding sequence is TGTGCCAGCAGCCAAGGATTTTTGCCGCCGGTTGACACTGAAGCTTTCTTT.

The chain is built from TRBV30 and TRBJ1-3; D gene unclear. CDR3 length: 12 amino acids. The V end was cut by 0 bases, the J end by 3 bases, with 3 bases between. The V gene's germline CDR1 is GTSNPN and CDR2 SVGIG (reference sequence). CDR3 region: CAWSVVGNTIYF. The CDR3 nucleotides read TGTGCCTGGAGTGTAGTTGGAAACACCATATATTTT.

This rearrangement joins TRBV28 to TRBJ2-2; D not certain. In germline, CDR1 is MDHEN, CDR2 SYDVKM. The CDR3 is 14 residues long. Trimming shortened V by 6 bases and J by 0 bases, and 8 bases separated the two germline ends. Written as DNA, the CDR3 is TGTGCCAGCAGAGTACTAACGAACACCGGGGAGCTGTTTTTT. Protein product: CASRVLTNTGELFF.